This T cell receptor beta chain came from a study of blood T cell repertoires in COVID-19. In the original workflow: Amplification from reference gene primers served as the basis for estimated nucleated cell counts. Sequencing used immunoSEQ multiplex PCR; TCRdb keeps in-frame clones, though not all of them. D and trimming come from the DNA, and the V and J calls and clone size come from that table. The sample holds some 56,000 clones, 89% seen once. This clonotype originated in a human donor in a cohort sampled during active COVID-19. The specimen sequenced was peripheral blood.

CDR3 nucleotides: TGTGCCAGCAGCTTCCCACAGGGGGTCGCTGAAGCTTTCTTT. Protein product: CASSFPQGVAEAFF. The V and J genes are TRBV7-2 and TRBJ1-1; 8 nucleotides align to TRBD1. The length of the CDR3 is 14 residues. Germline lookup yields CDR1 SGHTA and CDR2 FQGNSA. Trimming at V came to 3 bases and at J to 6 bases, leaving 6 bases not matched to a gene.